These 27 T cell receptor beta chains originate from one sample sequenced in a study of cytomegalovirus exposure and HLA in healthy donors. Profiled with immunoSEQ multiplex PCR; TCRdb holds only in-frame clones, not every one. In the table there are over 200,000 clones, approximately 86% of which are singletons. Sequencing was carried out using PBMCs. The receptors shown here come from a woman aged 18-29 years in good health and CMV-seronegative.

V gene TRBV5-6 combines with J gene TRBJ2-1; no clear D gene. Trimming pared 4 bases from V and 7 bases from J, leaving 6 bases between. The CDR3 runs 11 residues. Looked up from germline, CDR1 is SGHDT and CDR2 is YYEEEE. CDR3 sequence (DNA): TGTGCCAGCAGCCAGCGAAATGAGCAGTTCTTC. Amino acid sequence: CASSQRNEQFF.

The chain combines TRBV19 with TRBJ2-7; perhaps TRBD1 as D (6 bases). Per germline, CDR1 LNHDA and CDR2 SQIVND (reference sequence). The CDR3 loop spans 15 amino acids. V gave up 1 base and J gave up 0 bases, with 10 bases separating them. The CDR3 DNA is TGTGCCAGTAGTATAGGACAGGCCTTCTCCTACGAGCAGTACTTC. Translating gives CASSIGQAFSYEQYF.

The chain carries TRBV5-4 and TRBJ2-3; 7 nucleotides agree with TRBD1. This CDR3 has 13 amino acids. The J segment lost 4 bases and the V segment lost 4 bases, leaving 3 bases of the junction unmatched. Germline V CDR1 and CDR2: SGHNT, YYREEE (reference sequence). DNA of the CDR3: TGTGCCAGCAGCGCCGGGACAGCAGATACGCAGTATTTT. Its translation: CASSAGTADTQYF.

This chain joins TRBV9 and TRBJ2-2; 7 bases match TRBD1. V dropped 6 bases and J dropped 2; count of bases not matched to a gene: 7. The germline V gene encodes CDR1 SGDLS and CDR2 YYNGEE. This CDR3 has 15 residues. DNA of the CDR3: TGTGCCAGCAACCATGACAGGGCAAACACCGGGGAGCTGTTTTTT. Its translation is CASNHDRANTGELFF.

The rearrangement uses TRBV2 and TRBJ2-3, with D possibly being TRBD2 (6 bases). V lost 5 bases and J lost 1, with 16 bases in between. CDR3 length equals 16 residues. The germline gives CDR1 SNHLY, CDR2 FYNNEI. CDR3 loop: CASSLGPPGGTDTQYF. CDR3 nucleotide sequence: TGTGCCAGCAGTCTCGGGCCCCCGGGAGGCACAGATACGCAGTATTTT.

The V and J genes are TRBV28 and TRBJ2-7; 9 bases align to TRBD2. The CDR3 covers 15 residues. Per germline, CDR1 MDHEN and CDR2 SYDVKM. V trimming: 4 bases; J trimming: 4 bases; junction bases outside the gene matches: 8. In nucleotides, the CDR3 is TGTGCCAGCAGTTCTGGTGCGGGAGGGGGATACGAGCAGTACTTC. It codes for CASSSGAGGGYEQYF.

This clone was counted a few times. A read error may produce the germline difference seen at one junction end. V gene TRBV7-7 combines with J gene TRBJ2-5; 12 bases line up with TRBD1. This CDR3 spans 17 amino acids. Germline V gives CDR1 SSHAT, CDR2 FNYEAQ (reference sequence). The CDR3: CASSLYPGTGGLRTQYF. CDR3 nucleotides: TGTGCTAGCAGCTTATACCCTGGGACAGGGGGCTTGCGGACCCAGTACTTC.

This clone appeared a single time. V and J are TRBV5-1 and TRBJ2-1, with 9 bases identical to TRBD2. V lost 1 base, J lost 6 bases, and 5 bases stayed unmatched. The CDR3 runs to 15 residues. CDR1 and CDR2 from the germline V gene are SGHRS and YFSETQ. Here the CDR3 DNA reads TGCGCCAGCAGCTTGCGCGCGGGAGGGAGCAATGAGCAGTTCTTC. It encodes CASSLRAGGSNEQFF. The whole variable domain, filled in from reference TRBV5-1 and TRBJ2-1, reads KAGVTQTPRYLIKTRGQQVTLSCSPISGHRSVSWYQQTPGQGLQFLFEYFSETQRNKGNFPGRFSGRQFSNSRSEMNVSTLELGDSALYLCASSLRAGGSNEQFFGPGTRLTVL.

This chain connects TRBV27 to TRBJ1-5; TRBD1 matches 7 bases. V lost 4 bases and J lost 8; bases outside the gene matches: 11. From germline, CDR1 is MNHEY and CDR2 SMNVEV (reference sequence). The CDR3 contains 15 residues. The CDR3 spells CASSSRPGGVEPQHF. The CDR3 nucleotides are TGTGCCAGCAGTTCCCGCCCAGGGGGTGTGGAGCCCCAGCATTTT.

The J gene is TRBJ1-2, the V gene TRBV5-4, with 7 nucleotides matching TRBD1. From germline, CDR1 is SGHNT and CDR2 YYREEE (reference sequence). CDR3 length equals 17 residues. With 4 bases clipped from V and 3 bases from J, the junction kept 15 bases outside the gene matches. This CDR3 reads CASSKSSLAGGDYGYTF. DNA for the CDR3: TGTGCCAGCAGCAAATCTTCACTGGCAGGGGGAGACTATGGCTACACCTTC.

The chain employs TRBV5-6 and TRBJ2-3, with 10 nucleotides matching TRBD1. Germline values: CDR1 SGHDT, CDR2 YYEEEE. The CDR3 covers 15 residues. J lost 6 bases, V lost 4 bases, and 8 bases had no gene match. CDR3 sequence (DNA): TGTGCCAGCAGCACGGTGACAGGGGGCGCGGATACGCAGTATTTT. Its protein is CASSTVTGGADTQYF.

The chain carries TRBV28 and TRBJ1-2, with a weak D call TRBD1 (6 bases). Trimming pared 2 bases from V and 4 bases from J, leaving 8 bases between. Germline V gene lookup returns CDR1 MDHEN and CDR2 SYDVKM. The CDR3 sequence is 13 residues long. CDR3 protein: CASSLAGVYGYTF. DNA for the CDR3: TGTGCCAGCAGTTTAGCAGGGGTCTATGGCTACACCTTC.

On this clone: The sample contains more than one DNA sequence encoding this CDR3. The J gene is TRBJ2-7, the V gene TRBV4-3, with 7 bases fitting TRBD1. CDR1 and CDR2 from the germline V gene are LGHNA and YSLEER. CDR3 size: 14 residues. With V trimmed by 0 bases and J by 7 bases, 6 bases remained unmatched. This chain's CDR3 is CASSQEAGGREQYF. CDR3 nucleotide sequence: TGCGCCAGCAGCCAAGAAGCAGGGGGTAGGGAGCAGTACTTC.

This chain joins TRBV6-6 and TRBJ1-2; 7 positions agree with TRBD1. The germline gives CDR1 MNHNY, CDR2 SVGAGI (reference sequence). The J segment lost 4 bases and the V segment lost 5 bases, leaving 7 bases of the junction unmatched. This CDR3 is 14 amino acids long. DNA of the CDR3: TGTGCCAGCAGTACACTGACAGGGTTCTATGGCTACACCTTC. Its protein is CASSTLTGFYGYTF.

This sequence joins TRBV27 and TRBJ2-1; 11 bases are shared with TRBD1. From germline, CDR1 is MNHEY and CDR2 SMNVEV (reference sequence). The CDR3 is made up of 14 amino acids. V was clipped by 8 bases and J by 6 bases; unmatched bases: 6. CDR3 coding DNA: TGTGCCAGCGAGGGACAGGGGGACAGCAATGAGCAGTTCTTC. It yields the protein CASEGQGDSNEQFF.

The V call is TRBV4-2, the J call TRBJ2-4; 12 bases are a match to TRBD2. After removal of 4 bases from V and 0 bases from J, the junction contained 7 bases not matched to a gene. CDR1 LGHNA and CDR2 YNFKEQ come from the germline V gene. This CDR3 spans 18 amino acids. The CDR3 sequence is CASSLLAGGSIAKNIQYF. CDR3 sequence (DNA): TGTGCCAGCAGCCTACTAGCGGGAGGTTCGATAGCCAAAAACATTCAGTACTTC.

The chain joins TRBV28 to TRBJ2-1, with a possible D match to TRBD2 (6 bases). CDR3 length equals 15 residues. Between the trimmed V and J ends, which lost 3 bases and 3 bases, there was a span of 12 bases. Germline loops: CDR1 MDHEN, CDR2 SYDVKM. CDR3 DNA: TGTGCCAGCAGTTTCGTTGCGGGGCTCTACAATGAGCAGTTCTTC. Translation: CASSFVAGLYNEQFF.

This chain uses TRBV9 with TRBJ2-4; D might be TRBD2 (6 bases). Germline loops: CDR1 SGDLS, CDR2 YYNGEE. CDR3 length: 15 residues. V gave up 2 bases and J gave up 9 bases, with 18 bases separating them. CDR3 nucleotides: TGTGCCAGCAGCGTCGAAGCCTCTAGCGAGCCCATTCAGTACTTC. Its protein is CASSVEASSEPIQYF.

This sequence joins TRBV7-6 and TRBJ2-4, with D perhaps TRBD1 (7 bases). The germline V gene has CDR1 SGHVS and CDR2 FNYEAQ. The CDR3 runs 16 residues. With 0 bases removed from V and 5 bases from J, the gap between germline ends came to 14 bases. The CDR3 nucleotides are TGTGCCAGCAGCTTAGCGGCAGGGGGGCCTCAAAACATTCAGTACTTC. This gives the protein CASSLAAGGPQNIQYF. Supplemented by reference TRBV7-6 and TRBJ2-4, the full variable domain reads GAGVSQSPRYKVTKRGQDVALRCDPISGHVSLYWYRQALGQGPEFLTYFNYEAQQDKSGLPNDRFSAERPEGSISTLTIQRTEQRDSAMYRCASSLAAGGPQNIQYFGAGTRLSVL.

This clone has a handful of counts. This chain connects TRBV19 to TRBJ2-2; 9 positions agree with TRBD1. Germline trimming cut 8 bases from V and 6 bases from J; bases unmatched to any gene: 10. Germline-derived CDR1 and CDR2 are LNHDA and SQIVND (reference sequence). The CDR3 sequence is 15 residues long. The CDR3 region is CASSYRGLVAGELFF. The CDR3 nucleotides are TGTGCCAGTTCCTACAGGGGGCTAGTCGCCGGGGAGCTGTTTTTT.

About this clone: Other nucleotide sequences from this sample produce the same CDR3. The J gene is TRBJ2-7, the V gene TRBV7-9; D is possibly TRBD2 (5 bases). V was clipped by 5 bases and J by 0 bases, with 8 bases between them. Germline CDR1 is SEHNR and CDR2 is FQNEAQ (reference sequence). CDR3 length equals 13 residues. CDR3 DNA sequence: TGTGCCAGCAGCCCGAGCGGCTCCTACGAGCAGTACTTC. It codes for CASSPSGSYEQYF.

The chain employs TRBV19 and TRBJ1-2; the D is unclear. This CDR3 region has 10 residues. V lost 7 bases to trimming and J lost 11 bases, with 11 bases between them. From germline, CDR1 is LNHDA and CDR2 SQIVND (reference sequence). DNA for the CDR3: TGTGCCAGTAAAGACTCTCGGTACACCTTC. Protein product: CASKDSRYTF. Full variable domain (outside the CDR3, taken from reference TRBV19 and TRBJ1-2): DGGITQSPKYLFRKEGQNVTLSCEQNLNHDAMYWYRQDPGQGLRLIYYSQIVNDFQKGDIAEGYSVSREKKESFPLTVTSAQKNPTAFYLCASKDSRYTFGSGTRLTVV.

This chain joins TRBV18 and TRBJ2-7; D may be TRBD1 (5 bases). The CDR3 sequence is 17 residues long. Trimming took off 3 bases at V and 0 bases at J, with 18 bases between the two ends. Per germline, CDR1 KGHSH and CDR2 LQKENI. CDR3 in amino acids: CASSPYGQGRSSYEQYF. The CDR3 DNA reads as TGTGCCAGCTCACCGTACGGCCAGGGTAGGAGCTCCTACGAGCAGTACTTC.

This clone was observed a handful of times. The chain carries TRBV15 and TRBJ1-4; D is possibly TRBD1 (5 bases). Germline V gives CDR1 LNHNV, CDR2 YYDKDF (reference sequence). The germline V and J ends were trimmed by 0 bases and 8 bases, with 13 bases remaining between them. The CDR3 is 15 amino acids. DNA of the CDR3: TGTGCCACCAGCAGAGAATCGGGGGGGATCGAAAAACTGTTTTTT. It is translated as CATSRESGGIEKLFF.

The CDR3 DNA follows: TGTGCCAGCAGCTTCGCCGATCAGGTTTACTCCTACGAGCAGTACTTC. This gives the protein CASSFADQVYSYEQYF. The chain uses TRBV7-9 and TRBJ2-7; D uncertain. This CDR3 has 16 residues. The V gene lost 3 bases and the J gene lost 0 bases, with 15 bases spanning the gap. Germline-derived CDR1 and CDR2 are SEHNR and FQNEAQ (reference sequence).

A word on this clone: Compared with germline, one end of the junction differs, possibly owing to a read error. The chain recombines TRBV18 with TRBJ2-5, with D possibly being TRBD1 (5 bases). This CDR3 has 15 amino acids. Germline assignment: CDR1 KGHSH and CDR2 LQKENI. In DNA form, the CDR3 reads TGTGCCAGCTCACCAAGCGACAGCTTCCAACAGACCCAGTACTTC. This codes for CASSPSDSFQQTQYF.

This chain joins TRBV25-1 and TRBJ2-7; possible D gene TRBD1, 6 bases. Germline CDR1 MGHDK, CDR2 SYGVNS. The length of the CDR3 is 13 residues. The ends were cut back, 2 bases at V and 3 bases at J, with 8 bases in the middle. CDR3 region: CASSEGGHYEQYF. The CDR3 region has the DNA TGTGCCAGCAGTGAAGGGGGACACTACGAGCAGTACTTC.